This is a list of T cell receptor beta chains from one sample in a study of beta chain features in type 1 diabetes. Profiled with immunoSEQ multiplex PCR; TCRdb holds only in-frame clones, not every one. This repertoire shows hundreds of thousands of clones, roughly 12% found once; its top ten account for less than 0.025%. What was sequenced was naive CD4+ T cells from blood. The receptor set was obtained from a man aged 18 to 35 with type 1 diabetes. The CDR3 runs from the conserved cysteine through the conserved F or W.

j_call v_call cdr3_aa
TRBJ2-7 TRBV6-1 CASGDGPYEQYF
TRBJ2-2 TRBV14 CASSQEDTGELFF
TRBJ2-4 TRBV19 CASRPGVSKNIQYF
TRBJ1-2 TRBV6-5 CASSEVGDGYTF
TRBJ1-2 TRBV2 CASSKTRDGYTF
TRBJ1-2 TRBV20-1 CNYDRDGYTF
TRBJ2-7 TRBV6-6 CASSYSGTSYEQYF
TRBJ2-7 TRBV13 CASQRRGSEQYF
TRBJ1-5 TRBV28 CASSLEQGANQPQHF
TRBJ1-4 TRBV27 CASSPRTSLGEKLFF
TRBJ2-1 TRBV19 CASKPGGKNNEQFF
TRBJ2-4 TRBV11-2 CASSLSGQGWVAKNIQYF
TRBJ1-2 TRBV4-1 CASSQEGDNYGYTF
TRBJ2-7 TRBV29-1 CSVEDAGRQGPPYEQYF
TRBJ1-1 TRBV20-1 CSASGGAAFF
TRBJ2-1 TRBV30 CAWTTSGGASEQFF
TRBJ2-5 TRBV7-6 CASTRVGGTQETQYF
TRBJ1-1 TRBV4-2 CASSQDLRGNTEAFF
TRBJ2-2 TRBV5-1 CASSSGQGGTGELFF
. TRBV30 CAQGRGGEQYF
TRBJ1-2 TRBV11-2 CASSPGAGQDHGYTF
TRBJ1-1 TRBV10-3 CAISRDSLNTEAFF
TRBJ2-1 TRBV5-6 CASSMRRYNEQFF
TRBJ1-2 TRBV7-9 CASSRQGSDYGYTF
TRBJ2-5 TRBV10-3 CATQPSGGSQETQYF
TRBJ2-7 TRBV29-1 CSVERLIGSGLNYEQYF
TRBJ2-7 TRBV30 CAWSVQRTSGDAKQYF
TRBJ2-1 TRBV11-2 CASSLVIRDSYNEQFF
TRBJ1-5 TRBV27 CASSPYRESLDYPPQHF
TRBJ1-2 TRBV9 CASSLQGFGYTF
TRBJ1-2 TRBV30 CAWSTGGYGYTF
TRBJ1-1 TRBV11-2 CASSRTPGQGALNTEAFF
TRBJ2-1 TRBV5-1 CASSYSPGSNEQFF
TRBJ2-1 TRBV29-1 CSVVGEGQSYNEQFF
TRBJ2-1 TRBV2 CASSEFPSAGGEQFF
TRBJ2-5 TRBV19 CASSNRQIFQETQYF
TRBJ1-5 TRBV18 CASSQDNNQPQHF
TRBJ1-2 TRBV6-5 CASSYSMGQRTAGYTF
TRBJ2-2 TRBV19 CASSIAAGDGTGELFF
TRBJ1-4 TRBV6-6 CASSLRTTAEKLFF
TRBJ2-5 TRBV13 CASSLMDGETQYF